The 10 T cell receptor beta chains presented below share a single source sample, sequenced in a study of T cell responses to AZD1222 COVID-19 vaccine. The repertoire was sequenced with immunoSEQ multiplex PCR; TCRdb's copy has only in-frame clones and lacks some. Among 150,000 to 200,000 clones, about 92% were seen once, and the ten largest hold about 1%. The sequencing used peripheral blood, collected on day 0 of AZD1222 vaccination. The receptors originated from an adult in good health.

This clone was observed a handful of times. V gene TRBV11-3 combines with J gene TRBJ1-1; possible D gene TRBD1, 6 bases. V dropped 4 bases and J dropped 2 bases, with 8 bases sitting between them. The CDR3 covers 13 residues. Germline assignment: CDR1 SGHNT and CDR2 YENEEA. The CDR3 DNA sequence: TGTGCCAGCAGCTCACAGGGCAACACTGAAGCTTTCTTT. Protein product: CASSSQGNTEAFF. Complete variable domain (other parts from reference TRBV11-3 and TRBJ1-1): EAGVVQSPRYKIIEKKQPVAFWCNPISGHNTLYWYLQNLGQGPELLIRYENEEAVDDSQLPKDRFSAERLKGVDSTLKIQPAELGDSAVYLCASSSQGNTEAFFGQGTRLTVV.

The V call is TRBV13, the J call TRBJ2-7, with TRBD2 identical over 7 bases. CDR1 and CDR2 from the germline V gene are PRHDT and FYEKMQ (reference sequence). Trimming cost V 5 bases and J 0 bases; bases outside gene matches: 10. The CDR3 sequence is 16 residues long. This CDR3 reads CASSGGVGGVSYEQYF. The CDR3 coding sequence is TGTGCCAGCAGCGGGGGAGTGGGAGGGGTCTCCTACGAGCAGTACTTC.

The chain carries TRBV23-1 and TRBJ1-1; TRBD1 matches at 7 bases. TRBV23-1 is an ORF, and what it does is uncertain. The CDR3 is 12 amino acids. The CDR3 sequence: CGKQGSNTEAFF. In DNA form, the CDR3 reads TGCGGTAAACAGGGGTCGAACACTGAAGCTTTCTTT.

The V and J genes are TRBV27 and TRBJ1-4, with 8 bases matching TRBD1. Germline assignment: CDR1 MNHEY and CDR2 SMNVEV (reference sequence). The CDR3 covers 14 residues. The V gene end was trimmed by 5 bases and the J gene end by 8 bases; junction bases not matched to a gene: 7. The DNA for the CDR3 is TGTGCCAGCAGTCGCAGGGGGCATCTAGAAAAACTGTTTTTT. It translates to CASSRRGHLEKLFF.

The rearrangement joins TRBV6-5 to TRBJ2-5; 9 nucleotides line up with TRBD1. The CDR3 is 15 residues long. CDR1 and CDR2 from the germline V gene are MNHEY and SVGAGI. Trimming took 1 base from V and 5 from J; bases not matched to a gene: 5. The CDR3 nucleotides read TGTGCCAGCAGTTACTTTAGGACAGGGGCGGAGACCCAGTACTTC. It encodes CASSYFRTGAETQYF.

This chain links TRBV6-6 with TRBJ2-3; TRBD2 agrees at 10 bases. Germline V gene data show CDR1 as MNHNY and CDR2 as SVGAGI (reference sequence). CDR3 length: 15 residues. Trimming at V came to 7 bases and at J to 1 base, leaving 5 bases not matched to a gene. The CDR3 spells CASTKRGGGTDTQYF. The DNA for the CDR3 is TGTGCCAGCACCAAGCGGGGGGGCGGCACAGATACGCAGTATTTT.

The chain couples TRBV6-6 to TRBJ2-3, with D unresolved. V was pared by 1 base and J by 5 bases, with 4 bases between. There are 12 residues in the CDR3. The V gene's germline CDR1 is MNHNY and CDR2 SVGAGI (reference sequence). This CDR3 is CASSYLVDTQYF. The CDR3 coding sequence is TGTGCCAGCAGTTACTTGGTAGATACGCAGTATTTT.

This chain links TRBV7-5 with TRBJ1-4; the table gives TRBD1 as D, unverified against the DNA. TRBV7-5 is reported as a pseudogene. The CDR3 runs to 13 residues. The CDR3 here is CARRKGAHEKLFF. Written as DNA, the CDR3 is TGTGCCCGCCGCAAGGGGGCACACGAAAAACTGTTTTTT.

The chain carries TRBV27 and TRBJ1-2; possibly TRBD1 for D (6 bases). The CDR3 totals 16 residues. Deletions cut 1 base from V and 0 bases from J, with 12 bases between. Per the germline V gene, CDR1 is MNHEY and CDR2 is SMNVEV (reference sequence). DNA of the CDR3: TGTGCCAGCAGTTTATGGCCCTGGGGGCCTAACTATGGCTACACCTTC. This gives the protein CASSLWPWGPNYGYTF.

The chain couples TRBV18 to TRBJ2-2; 7 positions agree with TRBD1. V lost 4 bases, J lost 2 bases, and 4 bases stayed unmatched. CDR1 and CDR2 from the germline V gene are KGHSH and LQKENI. The CDR3 is made up of 15 amino acids. CDR3 sequence reads: CASSRGQSNTGELFF. The CDR3 DNA is TGTGCCAGCTCACGGGGACAGTCAAACACCGGGGAGCTGTTTTTT.